These 16 T cell receptor beta chains were all obtained from the same sample, sequenced in a study of blood T cells in healthy people across ages. Using a J-beta primer mix together with a sample-barcoded 5' primer, a second PCR was run for roughly 6 to 11 cycles. TCRdb itself ran the 5' RACE reads through MiXCR, one entry per CDR3 protein. The sample has 1 million to 1.2 million distinct CDR3 sequences, less than 45% seen once. Material for sequencing was blood. These receptors all come from a man aged 18 to 29 in good health.

This chain uses TRBV5-1 with TRBJ1-2, with D unclear. Germline lookup yields CDR1 SGHRS and CDR2 YFSETQ. The CDR3 is made up of 16 amino acids. Trimming took 0 bases from V and 5 from J, leaving 17 bases between them. DNA of the CDR3: TGCGCCAGCAGCTTGGTTTCGGAGGCACCCCTATATGGCTACACCTTC. Protein sequence: CASSLVSEAPLYGYTF.

This clonotype was picked up a small number of times. This rearrangement joins TRBV2 to TRBJ1-4; 10 nucleotides line up with TRBD1. CDR3 length equals 15 residues. Germline-derived CDR1 and CDR2 are SNHLY and FYNNEI. After removal of 6 bases from V and 7 bases from J, the junction contained 8 bases not matched to a gene. CDR3 sequence: CASRLTGGESEKLFF. The CDR3, as DNA: TGTGCCAGCAGACTGACAGGGGGCGAAAGTGAAAAACTGTTTTTT.

This chain uses TRBV5-1 with TRBJ2-2; 9 bases are shared with TRBD2. Germline CDR1 SGHRS, CDR2 YFSETQ. The V gene end was trimmed by 4 bases and the J gene end by 8 bases; junction bases not matched to a gene: 9. The CDR3 is made up of 15 amino acids. CDR3 region: CASSLLAGQAGELFF. The CDR3, as DNA: TGCGCCAGCAGCCTACTAGCGGGCCAGGCTGGGGAGCTGTTTTTT.

The chain has TRBV4-1 and TRBJ1-2; D unresolved. In germline, CDR1 is MGHRA, CDR2 YSYEKL. V lost 5 bases, J lost 8 bases, and 15 bases lay in between. The CDR3 sequence is 13 residues long. The CDR3 loop is CASSDTRTEGYTF. As DNA, the CDR3 is TGCGCCAGCAGCGATACAAGGACGGAGGGCTACACCTTC.

This clonotype appeared a few times. Written as DNA, the CDR3 is TGTGCCAGCAGTTACGGGGACATTCAGTACTTC. Amino acid sequence: CASSYGDIQYF. This sequence joins TRBV6-2 or TRBV6-3 and TRBJ2-7, with unresolved D. The J call may be incorrect, as the DNA end agrees better with TRBJ2-4. The CDR3 extends over 11 amino acids. Per the germline V gene, CDR1 is MNHEY and CDR2 is SVGEGT.

V gene TRBV9 combines with J gene TRBJ1-1; D is possibly TRBD1 (5 bases). Trimming shortened V by 7 bases and J by 7 bases, and 23 bases separated the two germline ends. There are 15 residues in the CDR3. Germline CDR1 is SGDLS and CDR2 is YYNGEE. The DNA of the CDR3 is TGTGCCAGCGGCCTCGGGGGGACCTTGCCCCATGAAGCTTTCTTT. This gives the protein CASGLGGTLPHEAFF.

This clonotype was found many times. This rearrangement joins TRBV5-1 to TRBJ2-3; D gene unclear. From germline, CDR1 is SGHRS and CDR2 YFSETQ. Trimming shortened V by 4 bases and J by 5 bases, and 8 bases separated the two germline ends. The CDR3 has 12 residues. CDR3 coding DNA: TGCGCCAGCAGCGTAGACGTAGATACGCAGTATTTT. It codes for CASSVDVDTQYF.

This clonotype was picked up a small number of times. The rearrangement uses TRBV27 and TRBJ1-1, with 8 bases identical to TRBD1. CDR3 length equals 16 residues. Germline V CDR1 and CDR2: MNHEY, SMNVEV (reference sequence). V was clipped by 3 bases and J by 1 base; unmatched bases: 7. The CDR3 DNA reads TGTGCCAGCAGTTTCCAGGGGGCTGCCTCGAACACTGAAGCTTTCTTT. This translates into CASSFQGAASNTEAFF.

The V call is TRBV2, the J call TRBJ1-1, with D hard to call. The germline CDR1 and CDR2 sequences are SNHLY and FYNNEI. The CDR3 covers 15 residues. Trimming left V 4 bases short and J 0 bases short, with 12 bases between. The CDR3 DNA reads TGTGCCAGCAGTGCCCCCGGAGGATTGAACACTGAAGCTTTCTTT. This translates into CASSAPGGLNTEAFF.

The rearrangement uses TRBV20-1 and TRBJ1-1; a weak D match, TRBD1 (6 bases). Germline CDR1 is DFQATT and CDR2 is SNEGSKA (reference sequence). V lost 6 bases and J lost 1, with 18 bases in between. CDR3 length: 15 residues. The CDR3 loop reads CSAGGAGQPNTEAFF. CDR3 DNA sequence: TGCAGTGCGGGGGGGGCAGGACAACCGAACACTGAAGCTTTCTTT.

This sequence joins TRBV7-2 and TRBJ2-2; D gene uncertain. The CDR3 totals 14 residues. V lost 1 base, J lost 3 bases, and 6 bases lay in between. From germline, CDR1 is SGHTA and CDR2 FQGNSA. The CDR3 sequence is CTSSLGSHTGELFF. The CDR3 DNA reads as TGTACCAGCAGCTTAGGATCACACACCGGGGAGCTGTTTTTT. Using reference TRBV7-2 and TRBJ2-2 for the parts outside the CDR3, the full variable domain is GAGVSQSPSNKVTEKGKDVELRCDPISGHTALYWYRQSLGQGLEFLIYFQGNSAPDKSGLPSDRFSAERTGGSVSTLTIQRTQQEDSAVYLCTSSLGSHTGELFFGEGSRLTVL.

A few counts support this clonotype. The chain recombines TRBV6-2 or TRBV6-3 with TRBJ1-6; D is undetermined. CDR3 size: 15 residues. Germline V gene sequence: CDR1 MNHEY, CDR2 SVGEGT. Trimming left V 1 base short and J 7 bases short, with 11 bases between. The CDR3 loop reads CASSYLAQGNSPLHF. CDR3 nucleotide sequence: TGTGCCAGCAGTTACTTGGCCCAAGGAAATTCACCCCTCCACTTT.

This sequence joins TRBV4-2 and TRBJ1-2, with 11 positions matching TRBD1. Looked up from germline, CDR1 is LGHNA and CDR2 is YNFKEQ. The CDR3 has 16 amino acids. V lost 0 bases and J lost 4; bases outside the gene matches: 4. The CDR3 here is CASSQDPGTGGYGYTF. CDR3 coding DNA: TGTGCCAGCAGCCAAGATCCCGGGACAGGGGGCTATGGCTACACCTTC.

The CDR3 nucleotides are TGCAGCGTTGTATCAGGGGACGAGACCCAGTACTTC. Translated, it gives CSVVSGDETQYF. The rearrangement joins TRBV29-1 to TRBJ2-5; TRBD1 is a possible D gene (6 bases). The germline V and J ends were trimmed by 4 bases and 5 bases, with 11 bases remaining between them. This CDR3 has 12 residues. CDR1 is SQVTM and CDR2 is ANQGSEA in the germline V gene.

This clonotype was detected a few times. The chain has TRBV20-1 and TRBJ2-1; tentative D call: TRBD2 (6 bases). The CDR3 consists of 16 residues. Trimming shortened V by 1 base and J by 10 bases, and 23 bases separated the two germline ends. CDR1 is DFQATT, CDR2 SNEGSKA, per germline (reference sequence). CDR3 loop: CSARVPEGSPQWEQFF. Here the CDR3 DNA reads TGCAGTGCTAGAGTTCCGGAGGGCTCCCCTCAATGGGAGCAGTTCTTC.

This clonotype was found many times. The chain joins TRBV4-3 to TRBJ2-3; D may be TRBD1 (6 bases). Germline CDR1 reads LGHNA; CDR2 reads YSLEER. Trimming took off 4 bases at V and 1 base at J, with 12 bases between the two ends. The CDR3 extends over 15 amino acids. The CDR3 spells CASSPLRGGTDTQYF. The CDR3 DNA reads TGCGCCAGCAGCCCCCTCAGGGGAGGCACAGATACGCAGTATTTT.